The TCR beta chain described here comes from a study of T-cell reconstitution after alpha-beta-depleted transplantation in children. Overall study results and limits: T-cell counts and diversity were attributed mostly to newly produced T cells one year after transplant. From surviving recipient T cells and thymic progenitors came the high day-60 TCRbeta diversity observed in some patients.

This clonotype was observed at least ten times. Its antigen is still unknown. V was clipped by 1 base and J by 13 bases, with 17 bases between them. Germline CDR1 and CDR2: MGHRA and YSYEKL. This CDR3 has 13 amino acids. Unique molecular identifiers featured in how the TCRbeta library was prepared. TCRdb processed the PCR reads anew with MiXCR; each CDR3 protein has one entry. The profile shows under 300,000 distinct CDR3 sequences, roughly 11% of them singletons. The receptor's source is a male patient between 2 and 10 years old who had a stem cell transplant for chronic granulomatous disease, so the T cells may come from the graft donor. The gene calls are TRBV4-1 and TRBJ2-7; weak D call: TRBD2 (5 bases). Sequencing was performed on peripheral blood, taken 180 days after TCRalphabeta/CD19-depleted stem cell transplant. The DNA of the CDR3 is TGCGCCAGCAGCCAAGTCGGCTTGGTTGGGAGATACTTC. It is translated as CASSQVGLVGRYF.